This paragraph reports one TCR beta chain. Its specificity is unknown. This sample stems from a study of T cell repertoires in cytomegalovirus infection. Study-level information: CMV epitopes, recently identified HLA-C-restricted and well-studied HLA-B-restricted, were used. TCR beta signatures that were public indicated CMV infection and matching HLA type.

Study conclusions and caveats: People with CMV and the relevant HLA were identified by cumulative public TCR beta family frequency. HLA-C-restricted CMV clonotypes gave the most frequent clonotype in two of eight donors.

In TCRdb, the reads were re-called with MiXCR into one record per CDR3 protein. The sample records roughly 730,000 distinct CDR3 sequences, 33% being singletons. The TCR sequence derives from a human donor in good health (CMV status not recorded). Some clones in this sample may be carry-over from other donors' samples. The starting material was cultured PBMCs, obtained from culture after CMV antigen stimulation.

The CDR3 protein is CASSLYPAQRTDTQYF. The DNA of the CDR3 is TGTGCCAGCAGCTTGTATCCCGCCCAAAGGACAGATACGCAGTATTTT. The rearrangement uses TRBV5-4 and TRBJ2-3, with unresolved D. V was trimmed by 1 base and J by 3 bases, leaving 15 bases between them. The germline CDR1 and CDR2 sequences are SGHNT and YYREEE (reference sequence). The CDR3 length is 16 residues.